The sequence of this T cell receptor beta chain was determined in a study of blood T cell repertoires in COVID-19. Participants reported their clinical history, and cohort assignment relied on those reports. In the original analysis: Counts of nucleated cells, estimated from reference gene primer amplification, were obtained. Some clones are missing from TCRdb's copy, which holds only in-frame ones; the method was immunoSEQ multiplex PCR. The V and J calls and clone size are taken from that table; D and trimming were inferred from the DNA. The sample has approximately 270,000 clones, 75% to 90% seen once. The CDR3 has 14 residues. Germline V gives CDR1 SEHNR, CDR2 FQNEAQ (reference sequence). V lost 1 base, J lost 3 bases, and 10 bases lay in between.

The genes are TRBV7-9 and TRBJ2-7; TRBD1 might be the D (5 bases). Sequencing was done on a sample of PBMCs or T cells enriched from blood (not recorded which). The receptor was isolated from a woman aged 25 to 39 who had recovered from COVID-19. CDR3 loop: CASSLDAGFYEQYF. The CDR3 nucleotides are TGTGCCAGCAGCTTAGACGCAGGGTTCTACGAGCAGTACTTC.